Listed here are 18 T cell receptor beta chains from one sample, sequenced in a study of PD-L1 blockade in urothelial cancer (TCRdb year 2017). Library construction relied on the immunoSEQ multiplex PCR assay. TCRdb stores this immuneACCESS table with in-frame sequences only. Part of the clones is absent; in the studies checked, under half of the shortfall reflects unresolved V genes, and no reason is known for the rest. This sample is represented by tens of thousands of clones; around 86% of them were singletons. The biggest ten clones account for more than 1.5% of the sample. The sample's time point label, in plain terms: pretreatment peripheral blood. Sequencing was performed on PBMCs, taken around atezolizumab (anti-PD-L1) treatment. These receptor sequences come from a man aged 45 to 65 with urothelial cancer.

In this sample, this clone turned up once. V usage is TRBV28 and J usage is TRBJ1-1; D possibly corresponds to TRBD1 (5 bases). This CDR3 has 14 residues. Trimming removed 6 bases at V and 5 bases at J, with 16 bases between. The germline V gene encodes CDR1 MDHEN and CDR2 SYDVKM. The CDR3: CASRGAHGGTEAFF. CDR3 sequence (DNA): TGTGCCAGCAGAGGGGCCCACGGGGGGACTGAAGCTTTCTTT.

This chain uses TRBV10-2 with TRBJ2-7; perhaps TRBD1 as D (5 bases). V lost 3 bases, J lost 5 bases, and 14 bases lay in between. The CDR3 length is 14 residues. Germline V gene data show CDR1 as WSHSY and CDR2 as SAAADI. Here the CDR3 reads CASSDTGAANEQYV. The CDR3 region has the DNA TGCGCCAGCAGTGATACTGGGGCCGCAAACGAGCAGTACGTC.

The chain carries TRBV28 and TRBJ1-5, with D possibly matching TRBD1 (6 bases). The CDR3 loop spans 13 amino acids. Germline V gene lookup returns CDR1 MDHEN and CDR2 SYDVKM. Trimming left V 2 bases short and J 11 bases short, with 13 bases between. This CDR3 is CASSLDRRMAQHF. The CDR3 DNA follows: TGTGCCAGCAGTTTAGACAGGCGGATGGCCCAGCATTTT.

The gene calls are TRBV19 and TRBJ2-2; D possibly corresponds to TRBD1 (5 bases). Germline values: CDR1 LNHDA, CDR2 SQIVND (reference sequence). V lost 3 bases, J lost 2 bases, and 10 bases lay in between. The CDR3 length is 15 residues. In DNA, the CDR3 is TGTGCCAGTAGTATTAAGGGGCCAAACACCGGGGAGCTGTTTTTT. Its protein is CASSIKGPNTGELFF.

This clone is a singleton in its sample. The chain carries TRBV19 and TRBJ1-3, with TRBD1 matching 7 bases. Germline V gene data show CDR1 as LNHDA and CDR2 as SQIVND (reference sequence). V was pared by 6 bases and J by 8 bases, with 7 bases of the junction left unmatched. The CDR3 length is 13 residues. The CDR3 nucleotides read TGTGCCAGTAGCTTGGGACAGCCGGACACCATATATTTT. It yields the protein CASSLGQPDTIYF.

The V and J genes are TRBV5-1 and TRBJ2-1, with D possibly TRBD2 on 6 matching bases. Germline-derived CDR1 and CDR2 are SGHRS and YFSETQ. V was shortened by 4 bases and J by 3 bases, with 11 bases between the two germline ends. This CDR3 has 14 residues. The CDR3 coding sequence is TGCGCCAGCAGCCAGGTGGGGGGCTACAATGAGCAGTTCTTC. This translates into CASSQVGGYNEQFF.

The CDR3 region is CASSRGGVNSPLHF. CDR3 sequence (DNA): TGTGCCAGCAGCCGCGGCGGAGTCAATTCACCCCTCCACTTT. This chain joins TRBV11-2 and TRBJ1-6; no clear D gene. V was shortened by 5 bases and J by 7 bases, with 12 bases between the two germline ends. This CDR3 is 14 amino acids long. Germline CDR1 and CDR2: SGHAT and FQNNGV.

The CDR3 coding sequence is TGTGCCAGCAGTGAGAGGACTTTCGGTGGGTCACCCCTCCACTTT. Translation: CASSERTFGGSPLHF. V usage is TRBV2 and J usage is TRBJ1-6; D gene uncertain. V lost 3 bases to trimming and J lost 10 bases, with 16 bases between them. CDR3 length: 15 residues. Germline lookup yields CDR1 SNHLY and CDR2 FYNNEI.

The rearrangement uses TRBV19 and TRBJ1-1, with D maybe TRBD1 (6 bases). Germline lookup yields CDR1 LNHDA and CDR2 SQIVND (reference sequence). The CDR3 extends over 13 amino acids. Trimming pared 6 bases from V and 1 base from J, leaving 9 bases between. The CDR3 here is CASRVDRNTEAFF. Here the CDR3 DNA reads TGTGCCAGTAGAGTGGACAGGAACACTGAAGCTTTCTTT.

This rearrangement joins TRBV27 to TRBJ2-7, with TRBD2 matching over 11 bases. Germline V gene lookup returns CDR1 MNHEY and CDR2 SMNVEV (reference sequence). The CDR3 length is 14 residues. V dropped 3 bases and J dropped 5; count of bases not matched to a gene: 3. The CDR3 DNA sequence: TGTGCCAGCAGTTTGGGTAGCGGGGGGGACGAGCAGTACTTC. Translated: CASSLGSGGDEQYF.

The chain couples TRBV10-3 to TRBJ1-4; a weak D match, TRBD1 (6 bases). Germline V gene sequence: CDR1 ENHRY, CDR2 SYGVKD. The CDR3 is made up of 15 amino acids. The V gene lost 10 bases and the J gene lost 6 bases, with 21 bases spanning the gap. The DNA for the CDR3 is TGTGCCACCGCGGGGGGGCAGGTCCGCGATGAAAAACTGTTTTTT. Residues: CATAGGQVRDEKLFF.

The chain uses TRBV30 and TRBJ2-5, with D uncertain. The germline V gene encodes CDR1 GTSNPN and CDR2 SVGIG (reference sequence). The CDR3 totals 13 residues. Trimming shortened V by 0 bases and J by 5 bases, and 10 bases separated the two germline ends. The CDR3 DNA reads as TGTGCCTGGAGTGTATTACCGAGGGAGACCCAGTACTTC. It specifies CAWSVLPRETQYF.

The V gene is TRBV10-3, the J gene TRBJ2-7; TRBD2 matches 10 bases. V was pared by 10 bases and J by 2 bases, with 8 bases of the junction left unmatched. CDR1 and CDR2 (germline): ENHRY, SYGVKD. The CDR3 sequence is 14 residues long. CDR3 bases: TGTGCCACCGGACCTAGCGGGAGTACCTACGAGCAGTACTTC. This codes for CATGPSGSTYEQYF.

The chain employs TRBV19 and TRBJ2-7, with a possible D match to TRBD1 (5 bases). The CDR3 spans 13 residues. V dropped 5 bases and J dropped 6 bases, with 14 bases sitting between them. Germline loops: CDR1 LNHDA, CDR2 SQIVND (reference sequence). Here the CDR3 reads CASSPQGSREQYF. The CDR3 DNA sequence: TGTGCCAGTAGTCCTCAGGGATCTCGCGAGCAGTACTTC.

This clone turned up a few times. Other DNA sequences in this specimen translate into the identical CDR3. This chain uses TRBV7-2 with TRBJ2-3, with TRBD2 matching over 10 bases. This CDR3 comprises 16 residues. Per the germline V gene, CDR1 is SGHTA and CDR2 is FQGNSA. Trimming took 1 base from V and 6 from J; bases not matched to a gene: 7. CDR3 region: CASSLVGLAGVDTQYF. CDR3 nucleotides: TGTGCCAGCAGCTTAGTCGGTCTAGCGGGAGTGGATACGCAGTATTTT.

The chain carries TRBV4-2 and TRBJ1-2; D gene ambiguous. Between the trimmed V and J ends, which lost 3 bases and 6 bases, there was a span of 11 bases. Germline V lookup: CDR1 LGHNA, CDR2 YNFKEQ. The CDR3 is made up of 13 amino acids. CDR3 in amino acids: CASSHTELHGYTF. In DNA, the CDR3 is TGTGCCAGCAGCCACACTGAACTGCATGGCTACACCTTC.

The chain uses TRBV18 and TRBJ1-1; D not resolved. Trimming cost V 6 bases and J 2 bases, with 10 bases left between them. The CDR3 contains 13 residues. Germline V lookup: CDR1 KGHSH, CDR2 LQKENI. CDR3 in DNA: TGTGCCAGCTCCTCCGGGATCAACACTGAAGCTTTCTTT. This gives the protein CASSSGINTEAFF. The complete variable domain, with remaining parts taken from reference TRBV18 and TRBJ1-1, reads NAGVMQNPRHLVRRRGQEARLRCSPMKGHSHVYWYRQLPEEGLKFMVYLQKENIIDESGMPKERFSAEFPKEGPSILRIQQVVRGDSAAYFCASSSGINTEAFFGQGTRLTVV.

The chain recombines TRBV7-3 with TRBJ2-3; 7 bases fit TRBD1. Germline lookup yields CDR1 SGHTA and CDR2 FQGTGA. The V gene end was trimmed by 5 bases and the J gene end by 2 bases; junction bases not matched to a gene: 10. CDR3 length: 16 residues. CDR3 DNA: TGTGCCAGCAGCAACAGGGGTGGAGGACACACAGATACGCAGTATTTT. Protein sequence: CASSNRGGGHTDTQYF.